The 6 T cell receptor beta chains below were found in one sample sequenced in a study of long-term antiretroviral therapy in people with HIV. This was the immunoSEQ v3.0 assay at survey level. Data came from immunoSEQ multiplex PCR; TCRdb stores just in-frame clones and leaves some out. The table has tens of thousands of clones, 75% to 85% seen once. Sequencing used unsorted PBMCs, obtained 3 years after starting antiretroviral therapy. These receptors originate from a man in his fifties or sixties with HIV.

V usage is TRBV7-6 and J usage is TRBJ2-5, with 7 bases matching TRBD2. CDR1 SGHVS and CDR2 FNYEAQ come from the germline V gene. Unmatched junction bases numbered 6, after V lost 1 base and J lost 1 base. The CDR3 is 16 residues long. CDR3 coding DNA: TGTGCCAGCAGCTTAGTTCCTAGCGGATTCCAAGAGACCCAGTACTTC. Translated, it gives CASSLVPSGFQETQYF.

The chain carries TRBV29-1 and TRBJ2-7; TRBD2 might be the D (6 bases). Trimming stripped 4 bases from V and 3 bases from J, with 13 bases between. Germline CDR1 SQVTM, CDR2 ANQGSEA. The CDR3 is 13 residues long. The CDR3: CSVGSGLNYEQYF. DNA for the CDR3: TGCAGCGTTGGATCCGGACTAAACTACGAGCAGTACTTC.

The rearrangement joins TRBV27 to TRBJ1-1; tentatively, D is TRBD1 (5 bases). CDR3 length equals 15 residues. The V end lost 3 bases, the J end lost 0 bases, and 11 bases lay between the germline ends. CDR1 is MNHEY and CDR2 is SMNVEV in the germline V gene (reference sequence). For the CDR3, the DNA is TGTGCCAGCAGTTTTTTCGGGGGAATGAACACTGAAGCTTTCTTT. It is translated as CASSFFGGMNTEAFF.

This clone was recorded only once. CDR3 DNA sequence: TGTGCCAGCAGTTTAAATCCCCCAGGACAGGAGGAGGGCTACACCTTC. It yields the protein CASSLNPPGQEEGYTF. This chain uses TRBV28 with TRBJ1-2, with TRBD1 matching 7 bases. Germline-derived CDR1 and CDR2 are MDHEN and SYDVKM. The V and J ends lost 2 bases and 8 bases, in that order; junction bases with no gene match: 14. The CDR3 spans 16 residues.

The V call is TRBV5-1, the J call TRBJ2-1; D gene ambiguous. Looked up from germline, CDR1 is SGHRS and CDR2 is YFSETQ. CDR3 size: 15 residues. The V and J ends lost 1 base and 0 bases respectively, with 8 bases between them. The CDR3 region has the DNA TGCGCCAGCAGCTTGTCCCCAAGCTCCTACAATGAGCAGTTCTTC. This sequence encodes CASSLSPSSYNEQFF.

V and J are TRBV7-9 and TRBJ1-1; TRBD1 aligns across 10 bases. Germline V gives CDR1 SEHNR, CDR2 FQNEAQ (reference sequence). The CDR3 contains 15 residues. V was clipped by 5 bases and J by 0 bases; unmatched bases: 3. The CDR3, as DNA: TGTGCCAGCAGCCGGGGACAGGGGATGAACACTGAAGCTTTCTTT. Translation: CASSRGQGMNTEAFF.